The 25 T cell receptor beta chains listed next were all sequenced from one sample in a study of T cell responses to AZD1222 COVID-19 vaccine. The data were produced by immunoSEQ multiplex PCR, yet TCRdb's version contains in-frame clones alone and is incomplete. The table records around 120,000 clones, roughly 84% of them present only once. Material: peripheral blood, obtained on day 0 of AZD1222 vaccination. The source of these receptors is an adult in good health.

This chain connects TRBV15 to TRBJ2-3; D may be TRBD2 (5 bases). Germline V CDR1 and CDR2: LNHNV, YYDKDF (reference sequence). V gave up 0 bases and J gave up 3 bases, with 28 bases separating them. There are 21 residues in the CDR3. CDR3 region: CATSRDPLLSGYEGRTDTQYF. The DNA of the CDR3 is TGTGCCACCAGCAGAGATCCACTACTTTCGGGATATGAGGGTAGGACAGATACGCAGTATTTT.

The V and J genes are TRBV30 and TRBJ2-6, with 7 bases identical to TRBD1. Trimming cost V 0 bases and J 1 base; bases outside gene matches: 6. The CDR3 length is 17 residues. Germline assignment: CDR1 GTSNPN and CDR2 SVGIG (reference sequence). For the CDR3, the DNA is TGTGCCTGGAGTGTACAGGGGCCCGCATCTGGGGCCAACGTCCTGACTTTC. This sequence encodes CAWSVQGPASGANVLTF.

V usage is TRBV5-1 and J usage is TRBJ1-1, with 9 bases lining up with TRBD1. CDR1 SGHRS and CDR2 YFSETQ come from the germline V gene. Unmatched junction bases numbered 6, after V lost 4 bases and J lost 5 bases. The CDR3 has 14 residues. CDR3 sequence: CASSTGQGYTEAFF. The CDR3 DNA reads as TGCGCCAGCAGCACGGGACAGGGTTATACTGAAGCTTTCTTT.

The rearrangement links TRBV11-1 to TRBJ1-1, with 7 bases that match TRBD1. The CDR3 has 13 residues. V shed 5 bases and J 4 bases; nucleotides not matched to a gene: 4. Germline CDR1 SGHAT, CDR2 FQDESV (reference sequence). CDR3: CASSRDRVTEAFF. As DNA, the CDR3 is TGTGCCAGCAGCCGCGACAGGGTCACTGAAGCTTTCTTT.

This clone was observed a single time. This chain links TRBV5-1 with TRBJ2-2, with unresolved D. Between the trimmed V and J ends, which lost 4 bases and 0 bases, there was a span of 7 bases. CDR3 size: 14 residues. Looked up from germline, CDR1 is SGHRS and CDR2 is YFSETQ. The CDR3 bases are TGCGCCAGCAGCCCTGGGCCGAACACCGGGGAGCTGTTTTTT. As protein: CASSPGPNTGELFF.

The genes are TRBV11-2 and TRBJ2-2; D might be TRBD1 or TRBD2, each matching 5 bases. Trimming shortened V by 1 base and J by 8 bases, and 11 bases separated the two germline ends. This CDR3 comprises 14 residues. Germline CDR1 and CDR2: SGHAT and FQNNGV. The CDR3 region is CASSLVREGGELFF. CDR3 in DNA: TGTGCCAGCAGCTTAGTTAGAGAGGGGGGGGAGCTGTTTTTT.

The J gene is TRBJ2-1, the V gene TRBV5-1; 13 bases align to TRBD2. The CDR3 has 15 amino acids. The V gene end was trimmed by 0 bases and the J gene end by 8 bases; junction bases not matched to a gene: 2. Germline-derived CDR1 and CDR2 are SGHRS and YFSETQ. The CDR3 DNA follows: TGCGCCAGCAGCTTGGTGGGGACTAGCGGGGATGAGCAGTTCTTC. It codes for CASSLVGTSGDEQFF.

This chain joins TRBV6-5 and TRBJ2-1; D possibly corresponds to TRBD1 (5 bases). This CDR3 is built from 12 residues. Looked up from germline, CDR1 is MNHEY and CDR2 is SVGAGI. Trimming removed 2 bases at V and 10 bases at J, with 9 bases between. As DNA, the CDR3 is TGTGCCAGCAGTTACAGACAGCAGGAGCAGTTCTTC. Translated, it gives CASSYRQQEQFF.

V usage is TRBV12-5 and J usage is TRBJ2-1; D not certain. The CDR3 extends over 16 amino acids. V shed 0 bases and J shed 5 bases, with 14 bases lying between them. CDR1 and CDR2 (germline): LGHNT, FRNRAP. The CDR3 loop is CASGLVHVGLDNEQFF. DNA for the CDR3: TGTGCTAGTGGTTTGGTACACGTAGGGCTCGACAATGAGCAGTTCTTC.

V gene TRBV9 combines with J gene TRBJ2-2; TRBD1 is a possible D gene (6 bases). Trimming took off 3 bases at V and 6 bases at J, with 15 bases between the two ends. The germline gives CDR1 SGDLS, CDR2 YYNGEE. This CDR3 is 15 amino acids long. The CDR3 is CASSASRGIAGELFF. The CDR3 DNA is TGTGCCAGCAGCGCCTCGAGGGGGATAGCCGGGGAGCTGTTTTTT.

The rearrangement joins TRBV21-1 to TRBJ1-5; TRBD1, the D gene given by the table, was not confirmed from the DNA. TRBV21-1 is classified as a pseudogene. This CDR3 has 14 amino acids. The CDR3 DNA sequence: TGTGCCAGCAGCAAAGTAACAGGGGCGAAACCCCAGCATTTT. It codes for CASSKVTGAKPQHF.

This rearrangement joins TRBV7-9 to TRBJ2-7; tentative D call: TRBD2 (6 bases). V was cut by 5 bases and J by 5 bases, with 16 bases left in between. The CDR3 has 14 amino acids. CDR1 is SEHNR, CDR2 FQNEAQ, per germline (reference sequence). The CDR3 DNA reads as TGTGCCAGCAGCCCCGACGGGGGTTCCGACGAGCAGTACTTC. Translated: CASSPDGGSDEQYF.

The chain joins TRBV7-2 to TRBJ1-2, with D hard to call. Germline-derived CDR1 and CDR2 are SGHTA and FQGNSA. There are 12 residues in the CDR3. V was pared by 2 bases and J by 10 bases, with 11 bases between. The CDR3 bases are TGTGCCAGCAGCTTATTCGGGATTGACTACACCTTC. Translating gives CASSLFGIDYTF. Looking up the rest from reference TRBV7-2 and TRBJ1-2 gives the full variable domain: GAGVSQSPSNKVTEKGKDVELRCDPISGHTALYWYRQSLGQGLEFLIYFQGNSAPDKSGLPSDRFSAERTGGSVSTLTIQRTQQEDSAVYLCASSLFGIDYTFGSGTRLTVV.

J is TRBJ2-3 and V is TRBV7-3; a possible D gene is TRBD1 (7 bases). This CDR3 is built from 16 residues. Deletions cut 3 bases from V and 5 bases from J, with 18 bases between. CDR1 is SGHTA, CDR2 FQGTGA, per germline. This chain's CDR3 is CASSFLGGGGGDTQYF. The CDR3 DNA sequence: TGTGCCAGCAGCTTCCTTGGTGGAGGGGGCGGAGATACGCAGTATTTT.

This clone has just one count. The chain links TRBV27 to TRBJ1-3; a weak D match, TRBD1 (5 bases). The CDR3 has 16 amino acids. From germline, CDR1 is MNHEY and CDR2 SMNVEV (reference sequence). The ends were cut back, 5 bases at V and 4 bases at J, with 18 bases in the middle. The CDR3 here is CASSLRDGAWGNTIYF. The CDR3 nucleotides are TGTGCCAGCAGTCTCCGGGACGGTGCCTGGGGAAACACCATATATTTT.

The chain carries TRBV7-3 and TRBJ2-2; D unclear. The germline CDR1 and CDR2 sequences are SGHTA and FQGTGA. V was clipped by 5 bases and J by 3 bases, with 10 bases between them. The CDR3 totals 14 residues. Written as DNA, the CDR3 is TGTGCCAGCAGCCCGTCCAAGTACACCGGGGAGCTGTTTTTT. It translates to CASSPSKYTGELFF.

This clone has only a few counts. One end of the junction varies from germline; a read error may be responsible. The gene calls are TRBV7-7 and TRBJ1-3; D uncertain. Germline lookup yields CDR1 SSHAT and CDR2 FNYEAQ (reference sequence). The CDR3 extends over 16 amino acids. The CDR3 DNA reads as TGTGCTAGCAGCTTAGATGCAGTCTACTCTGGAAACACCATATATTTT. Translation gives CASSLDAVYSGNTIYF.

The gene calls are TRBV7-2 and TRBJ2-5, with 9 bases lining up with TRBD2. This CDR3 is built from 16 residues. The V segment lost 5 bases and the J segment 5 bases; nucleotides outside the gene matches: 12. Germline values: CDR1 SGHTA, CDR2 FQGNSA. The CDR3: CASSTSLAGGLETQYF. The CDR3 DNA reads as TGTGCCAGCAGCACCAGTTTGGCGGGAGGGTTGGAGACCCAGTACTTC.

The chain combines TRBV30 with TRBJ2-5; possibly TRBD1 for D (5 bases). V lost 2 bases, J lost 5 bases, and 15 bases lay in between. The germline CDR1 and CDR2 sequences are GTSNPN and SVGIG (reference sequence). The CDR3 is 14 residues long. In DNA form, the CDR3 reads TGTGCCTGGAGTTTTCCAGGGATTACGGAGACCCAGTACTTC. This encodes CAWSFPGITETQYF.

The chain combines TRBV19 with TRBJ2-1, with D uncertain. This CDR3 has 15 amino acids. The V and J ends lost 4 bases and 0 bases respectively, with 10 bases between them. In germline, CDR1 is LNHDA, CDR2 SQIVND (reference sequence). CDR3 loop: CASSSGRFSYNEQFF. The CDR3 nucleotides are TGTGCCAGTAGTAGCGGACGTTTCTCCTACAATGAGCAGTTCTTC.

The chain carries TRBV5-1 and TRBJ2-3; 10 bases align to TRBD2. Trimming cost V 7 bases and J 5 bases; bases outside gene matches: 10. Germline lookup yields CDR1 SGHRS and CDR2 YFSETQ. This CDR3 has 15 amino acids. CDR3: CASRLGGLAKDTQYF. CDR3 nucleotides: TGCGCCAGCCGCCTTGGGGGACTAGCGAAAGATACGCAGTATTTT.

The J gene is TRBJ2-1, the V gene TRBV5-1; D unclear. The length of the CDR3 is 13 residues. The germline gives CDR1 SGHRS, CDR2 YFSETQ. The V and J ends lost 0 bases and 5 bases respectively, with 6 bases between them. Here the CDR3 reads CASSLAGDNEQFF. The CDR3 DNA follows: TGCGCCAGCAGCTTGGCAGGAGACAATGAGCAGTTCTTC.

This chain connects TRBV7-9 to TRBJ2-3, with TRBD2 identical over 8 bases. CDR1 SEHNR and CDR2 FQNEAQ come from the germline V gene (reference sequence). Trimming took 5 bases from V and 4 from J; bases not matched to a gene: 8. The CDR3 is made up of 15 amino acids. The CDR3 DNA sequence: TGTGCCAGCAGCCTGAGGACTAGCAAGGCAGATACGCAGTATTTT. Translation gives CASSLRTSKADTQYF.

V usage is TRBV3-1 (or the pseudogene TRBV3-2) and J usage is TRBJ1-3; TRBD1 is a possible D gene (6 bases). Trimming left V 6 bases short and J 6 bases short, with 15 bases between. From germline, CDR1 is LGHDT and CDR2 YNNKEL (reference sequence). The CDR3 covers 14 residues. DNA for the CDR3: TGTGCCAGCAGTCTATCGGGACACCAAAACACCATATATTTT. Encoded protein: CASSLSGHQNTIYF.

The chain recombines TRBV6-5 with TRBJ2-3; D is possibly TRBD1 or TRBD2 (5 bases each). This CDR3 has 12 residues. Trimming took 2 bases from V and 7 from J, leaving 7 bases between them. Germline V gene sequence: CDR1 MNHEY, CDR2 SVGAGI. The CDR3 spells CASSYGGYTQYF. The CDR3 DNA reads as TGTGCCAGCAGTTACGGGGGTTATACGCAGTATTTT.